Each of the 18 T cell receptor beta chains below was sequenced from the same sample in a study of CD8 T cells in ankylosing spondylitis. MiXCR was run by TCRdb on the 5' RACE reads, yielding one entry per CDR3 protein. The data show around 330,000 distinct CDR3 sequences, with around a tenth seen just once and roughly 9.1% held by the top ten. Sequenced sample: blood, either unsorted or a sorted T cell fraction (not recorded which). The receptors derive from a female donor with ankylosing spondylitis or in good health (not recorded which).

This clonotype was seen repeatedly, ten times or more. The V and J genes are TRBV5-6 and TRBJ2-1; D is tentatively TRBD1 or TRBD2 (5 bases each). CDR3 length: 13 amino acids. The V and J ends lost 7 bases and 5 bases respectively, with 13 bases between them. Looked up from germline, CDR1 is SGHDT and CDR2 is YYEEEE. This CDR3 is CASFGTADNEQFF. The CDR3 bases are TGTGCCAGCTTTGGGACGGCAGACAATGAGCAGTTCTTC.

V is TRBV29-1 and J is TRBJ2-7; 9 bases are shared with TRBD1. V shed 7 bases and J 0 bases; nucleotides not matched to a gene: 7. Germline V gives CDR1 SQVTM, CDR2 ANQGSEA. This CDR3 comprises 14 residues. DNA of the CDR3: TGCAGCGCTCTGCTACAGGGGGCCTCCTACGAGCAGTACTTC. Protein product: CSALLQGASYEQYF.

This clonotype was detected many times. The gene calls are TRBV12-3 or TRBV12-4 and TRBJ1-5; the match to TRBD1 covers 8 bases. The CDR3 runs 14 residues. V lost 3 bases, J lost 2 bases, and 0 bases stayed unmatched. The CDR3 nucleotides read TGTGCCAGCAGTTTGACAGGGGGCAATCAGCCCCAGCATTTT. It encodes CASSLTGGNQPQHF.

The rearrangement links TRBV20-1 to TRBJ1-1; 9 bases match TRBD1. This CDR3 is 17 amino acids long. CDR1 is DFQATT, CDR2 SNEGSKA, per germline (reference sequence). V was clipped by 5 bases and J by 0 bases; unmatched bases: 13. The CDR3 DNA sequence: TGCAGTGCTTCAGGGACAGGGTGGGGTGGGATGAACACTGAAGCTTTCTTT. This gives the protein CSASGTGWGGMNTEAFF.

This clonotype was detected only a few times. One base away lies a much larger clone, so this may be a sequencing read error. V gene TRBV5-8 combines with J gene TRBJ1-2; 10 bases fit TRBD1. Germline V gene data show CDR1 as SGHTS and CDR2 as YDEGEE. The CDR3 covers 14 residues. In nucleotides, the CDR3 is TGTGCCAGCAGTTTGGGACAGGGGCTCTATGGCGACACCTTC. Amino acid sequence: CASSLGQGLYGDTF.

The table lists this clonotype with many counts. The rearrangement uses TRBV27 and TRBJ1-5; D possibly corresponds to TRBD1 (6 bases). Trimming took off 6 bases at V and 2 bases at J, with 17 bases between the two ends. The CDR3 is made up of 16 amino acids. CDR1 MNHEY and CDR2 SMNVEV come from the germline V gene (reference sequence). Written as DNA, the CDR3 is TGTGCCAGCAGCGGGGGCGGGGATGGAGGCAATCAGCCCCAGCATTTT. Amino acids: CASSGGGDGGNQPQHF.

The V gene is TRBV20-1, the J gene TRBJ2-1; 11 bases are a match to TRBD2. CDR1 and CDR2 from the germline V gene are DFQATT and SNEGSKA (reference sequence). Germline trimming cut 6 bases from V and 6 bases from J; bases unmatched to any gene: 10. CDR3 length equals 15 residues. CDR3 in DNA: TGCAGTGCCCCCCAACTAGCGGGAGATATCAATGAGCAGTTCTTC. Protein product: CSAPQLAGDINEQFF.

This clonotype was counted many times. The V and J genes are TRBV5-1 and TRBJ1-4; tentatively, D is TRBD1 (5 bases). V shed 4 bases and J shed 8 bases, with 21 bases lying between them. The CDR3 is 16 amino acids. The V gene's germline CDR1 is SGHRS and CDR2 YFSETQ. The CDR3: CASSPREEGREEKLFF. The CDR3 nucleotides are TGCGCCAGCAGCCCGCGGGAAGAGGGGCGAGAGGAAAAACTGTTTTTT.

This clonotype was found many times. J is TRBJ2-7 and V is TRBV20-1; D may be TRBD1 (6 bases). This CDR3 is 14 amino acids long. Germline lookup yields CDR1 DFQATT and CDR2 SNEGSKA (reference sequence). Deletions cut 5 bases from V and 3 bases from J, with 17 bases between. The CDR3 region has the DNA TGCAGTGCTGAAGACAGGCCCTTCGACTACGAGCAGTACTTC. This translates into CSAEDRPFDYEQYF.

A few counts support this clonotype. The chain is built from TRBV3-1 and TRBJ2-7; D may correspond to TRBD1 or TRBD2 (5 bases each). V shed 2 bases and J shed 3 bases, with 17 bases lying between them. The germline CDR1 and CDR2 sequences are LGHDT and YNNKEL (reference sequence). This CDR3 region has 16 residues. This chain's CDR3 is CASSQLSGTVLYEQYF. CDR3 DNA sequence: TGTGCCAGCAGCCAATTATCCGGGACCGTCCTCTACGAGCAGTACTTC.

V usage is TRBV6-1 and J usage is TRBJ2-4; 7 positions agree with TRBD2. CDR3 length: 19 amino acids. V lost 5 bases to trimming and J lost 6 bases; unmatched junction nucleotides: 22. Germline values: CDR1 MNHNS, CDR2 SASEGT. Here the CDR3 DNA reads TGTGCCAGCAGTACAAATTTCCTTGGACTAGGGTCTGGACGAAACATTCAGTACTTC. This codes for CASSTNFLGLGSGRNIQYF.

This clonotype was observed a few times. The gene calls are TRBV5-1 and TRBJ2-2; TRBD2 matches at 8 bases. The CDR3 is made up of 15 amino acids. J gave up 6 bases and V 7 bases, and 11 bases lay outside the gene matches. CDR1 is SGHRS, CDR2 YFSETQ, per germline. The CDR3 loop is CASCSSGGLAGELFF. CDR3 DNA: TGCGCCAGCTGTTCCAGCGGGGGTTTAGCCGGGGAGCTGTTTTTT.

The rearrangement uses TRBV30 and TRBJ2-2; possibly TRBD2 for D (6 bases). Germline CDR1 reads GTSNPN; CDR2 reads SVGIG (reference sequence). Trimming removed 2 bases from V and 9 bases from J, with 13 bases in between. The CDR3 length is 13 residues. Written as DNA, the CDR3 is TGTGCCTGGAGTCAACCGGGACTCTGGGAGCTGTTTTTT. This translates into CAWSQPGLWELFF.

This clonotype has more than one count but fewer than ten. This chain uses TRBV5-1 with TRBJ2-3; 15 nucleotides line up with TRBD2. The V gene's germline CDR1 is SGHRS and CDR2 YFSETQ. The V segment lost 4 bases and the J segment 3 bases; nucleotides outside the gene matches: 3. The CDR3 runs 16 residues. Here the CDR3 reads CASSQGTSGRTDTQYF. The DNA of the CDR3 is TGCGCCAGCAGCCAGGGGACTAGCGGGAGGACAGATACGCAGTATTTT. The whole variable domain, filled in from reference TRBV5-1 and TRBJ2-3, reads KAGVTQTPRYLIKTRGQQVTLSCSPISGHRSVSWYQQTPGQGLQFLFEYFSETQRNKGNFPGRFSGRQFSNSRSEMNVSTLELGDSALYLCASSQGTSGRTDTQYFGPGTRLTVL.

The J gene is TRBJ1-1, the V gene TRBV5-4; a possible D gene is TRBD1 (6 bases). Looked up from germline, CDR1 is SGHNT and CDR2 is YYREEE (reference sequence). The CDR3 consists of 13 residues. Trimming took off 4 bases at V and 7 bases at J, with 14 bases between the two ends. The CDR3 region is CASSRPGGREAFF. DNA for the CDR3: TGTGCCAGCAGCCGTCCCGGGGGGCGTGAAGCTTTCTTT.

In this sample, this clonotype turned up a few times. CDR3: CASSFRDGSTDTQYF. CDR3 DNA sequence: TGTGCCAGCAGTTTTCGGGACGGAAGCACAGATACGCAGTATTTT. This chain links TRBV28 with TRBJ2-3, with D possibly called TRBD1 or TRBD2 (5 bases each). Per the germline V gene, CDR1 is MDHEN and CDR2 is SYDVKM. CDR3 length equals 15 residues. V shed 3 bases and J shed 0 bases, with 10 bases lying between them.

This clonotype was detected many times. This sequence joins TRBV7-2 and TRBJ2-5; tentatively, D is TRBD1 (5 bases). Looked up from germline, CDR1 is SGHTA and CDR2 is FQGNSA. The CDR3 runs to 17 residues. V lost 5 bases and J lost 0, with 19 bases in between. CDR3 in DNA: TGTGCCAGCAGCCCCCGACAGAATTTCCCGTACCAAGAGACCCAGTACTTC. Translated: CASSPRQNFPYQETQYF. Based on the CDR3 plus reference TRBV7-2 and TRBJ2-5, the full variable domain is GAGVSQSPSNKVTEKGKDVELRCDPISGHTALYWYRQSLGQGLEFLIYFQGNSAPDKSGLPSDRFSAERTGGSVSTLTIQRTQQEDSAVYLCASSPRQNFPYQETQYFGPGTRLLVL.

This clonotype has at least ten counts. The chain combines TRBV12-3 or TRBV12-4 with TRBJ1-5, with TRBD1 matching 9 bases. V trimming: 5 bases; J trimming: 7 bases; junction bases outside the gene matches: 6. This CDR3 is built from 14 residues. The CDR3 DNA sequence: TGTGCCAGCAGTCTGACAGGGGGGCGGCAGCCCCAGCATTTT. The encoded protein is CASSLTGGRQPQHF.